This is a list of T cell receptor beta chains from one sample in a study of shared clonotypes between healthy human individuals. Some clones are missing from TCRdb's copy, which holds only in-frame ones; the method was immunoSEQ multiplex PCR. Altogether roughly 2.6 million clones are present, more than 80% being singletons, with the ten largest covering more than 0.12%. The sequenced material came from naive CD4+ T cells sorted from blood. These receptors were taken from a man younger than 35 in good health. Each CDR3 is given with its conserved first and last residue. Fields, in order: clone size, V gene, D gene, J gene, CDR3 DNA, CDR3 protein. D genes are given only for firm matches. The size of a clone is reported for some rows only, either as once, few or many, or as a class for expanded clones.

.	TRBV7-3	TRBD2	TRBJ2-1	TGTGCCAGCAGCCTCAGACCCAGCGGGGCCGGTAATGAGCAGTTCTTC	CASSLRPSGAGNEQFF
.	TRBV7-3	TRBD2	TRBJ2-1	TGTGCCAGCAGCTTTGGGACTAGCGGTGAGCAGTTCTTC	CASSFGTSGEQFF
.	TRBV28	.	TRBJ1-2	TGTGCCAGCAGTTTGGCGCAGGGGAGCTACACCTTC	CASSLAQGSYTF
.	TRBV21-1	.	TRBJ1-5	TGTGCCAGCAGCTCCCGATTTCAAGCCGGACGCAATCAGCCCCAGCATTTT	CASSSRFQAGRNQPQHF
.	TRBV7-2	.	TRBJ2-3	TGTGCCAGCAGCCTTAATGGGCCAGGCACAGATACGCAGTATTTT	CASSLNGPGTDTQYF
.	TRBV10-3	TRBD2	TRBJ2-1	TGTGCCACCGCACCCGGGACTAGCGGCTACAATGAGCAGTTCTTC	CATAPGTSGYNEQFF
.	TRBV7-2	TRBD2	TRBJ2-7	TGTGCCAGCAGCATCCCGGGAGGGCGGAGGAACGAGCAGTACTTC	CASSIPGGRRNEQYF
.	TRBV27	TRBD1	TRBJ2-2	TGTGCCAGCAGTCTACAGGGGGCCGGCGGGGAGCTGTTTTTT	CASSLQGAGGELFF
.	TRBV5-1	TRBD1	TRBJ2-7	TGCGCCAGCAGCCCGGGACAGGGGGACTCCTACGAGCAGTACTTC	CASSPGQGDSYEQYF
.	TRBV11-2	.	TRBJ2-5	TGTGCCAGCAGCTTAGCCCCACGACAGGTCGCACAAGAGACCCAGTACTTC	CASSLAPRQVAQETQYF
.	TRBV7-2	TRBD1	TRBJ2-4	TGTGCCAGCAGCTTAGATGGGACAGTCCTAGCCAAAAACATTCAGTACTTC	CASSLDGTVLAKNIQYF
.	TRBV10-3	TRBD1	TRBJ2-3	TGTGCCATCAGTGAACAGGGGCCAGATACGCAGTATTTT	CAISEQGPDTQYF
once	TRBV27	TRBD2	TRBJ2-7	TGTGCCAGCAGTACGGGCCGGGAGGGGACCTACGAGCAGTACTTC	CASSTGREGTYEQYF
.	TRBV30	.	TRBJ1-1	TGTGCCTGGAGTGGGGCAGGGGAAGCTTTCTTT	CAWSGAGEAFF
.	TRBV7-9	.	TRBJ2-7	TGTGCCAGCAGCTTATCCGGGGGCGAGCAGTACTTC	CASSLSGGEQYF
.	TRBV10-3	TRBD2	TRBJ2-7	TGTGCCATCAGTGAGTCTTCCGCCGTTTCTCGCCCCGTTGGCGGGAGCGAATCCTACGAGCAGTACTTC	CAISESSAVSRPVGGSESYEQYF
.	TRBV7-2	TRBD2	TRBJ2-7	TGTGCCAGCAGCTTAGGGCCAGCGGGAAACTACGAGCAGTACTTC	CASSLGPAGNYEQYF
.	TRBV9	TRBD2	TRBJ2-3	TGTGCCAGCAGCGCGAGAGGGACTAACACAGATACGCAGTATTTT	CASSARGTNTDTQYF
.	TRBV7-8	.	TRBJ1-5	TGTGCCAGCAGCTTTTCCGGGACCGGGGCAGGAATTCAGCCCCAGCATTTT	CASSFSGTGAGIQPQHF
.	TRBV28	TRBD2	TRBJ2-5	TGTGCCAGCAGTTTATCGGGACTAGCGGAGACCCAGTACTTC	CASSLSGLAETQYF
.	TRBV11-2	.	TRBJ2-1	TGTGCCAGCAGCTTGGTGAACTCCTACAATGAGCAGTTCTTC	CASSLVNSYNEQFF
.	TRBV9	.	TRBJ1-3	TGTGCCAGCAGCGTGGGGGATTTCTCTGGAAACACCATATATTTT	CASSVGDFSGNTIYF
.	TRBV5-1	TRBD2	TRBJ2-1	TGCGCCAGCAGCTTGACCGGAGGTGGCGGGAGCTCCTACAATGAGCAGTTCTTC	CASSLTGGGGSSYNEQFF
.	TRBV6-1	.	TRBJ1-4	TGTGCCAGCAGTGAAGGTCGCCGGGGGCTGGGTGAAAAACTGTTTTTT	CASSEGRRGLGEKLFF
once	TRBV5-8	.	TRBJ1-5	TGTGCCAGCAGCCCAGGACTCGGCGGGAGCAATCAGCCCCAGCATTTT	CASSPGLGGSNQPQHF
.	TRBV28	.	TRBJ1-5	TGTGCCAGCACTTCCGGACACCAACGGGAGCCCCAGCATTTT	CASTSGHQREPQHF
.	TRBV5-1	.	TRBJ2-2	TGCGCCAGCAGCCTAACAGGGCTGAACACCGGGGAGCTGTTTTTT	CASSLTGLNTGELFF
.	TRBV7-8	TRBD1	TRBJ1-5	TGTGCCAGCAGCTTAGCTGGGACAGGCTTCAATCAGCCCCAGCATTTT	CASSLAGTGFNQPQHF
.	TRBV30	.	TRBJ2-7	TGTGCCTGGAGTACCGAGTGGGGTGACGAGCAGTACTTC	CAWSTEWGDEQYF
.	TRBV7-2	.	TRBJ2-7	TGTGCCAGCAGCCCCTCTGGAGCGGAGGCCTACGAGCAGTACTTC	CASSPSGAEAYEQYF
.	TRBV6-5	TRBD1	TRBJ1-1	TGTGCCAGCAGTACTCAGGGGGGAGGCACTGAAGCTTTCTTT	CASSTQGGGTEAFF
.	TRBV11-2	.	TRBJ2-7	TGTGCCAGCAGCTTAGCTCAGGGTAACGAGCAGTACTTC	CASSLAQGNEQYF
.	TRBV4-1	.	TRBJ1-6	TGCGCCAGCAGCCCGCTTTCGGGGCTGGCTTCACCCCTCCACTTT	CASSPLSGLASPLHF
.	TRBV25-1	.	TRBJ2-2	TGTGCCAGCCGAGCGGATAGTGGGGGGCCCACCGGGGAGCTGTTTTTT	CASRADSGGPTGELFF
.	TRBV9	TRBD1	TRBJ2-6	TGTGCCAGCCGCGGGGTAACAGGGGGCGCTGGGGCCAACGTCCTGACTTTC	CASRGVTGGAGANVLTF
.	TRBV2	.	TRBJ2-2	TGTGCCAGCAGCTCCGACGGGGAGCTGTTTTTT	CASSSDGELFF
.	TRBV10-3	TRBD2	TRBJ2-7	TGTGCCATCAGTGAGTCGCCTAGCGGCCATGGGTACGAGCAGTACTTC	CAISESPSGHGYEQYF
.	TRBV6-6	.	TRBJ1-1	TGTGCCAGCAGTTACTCGTTAGCTCTGAACACTGAAGCTTTCTTT	CASSYSLALNTEAFF
.	TRBV5-1	.	TRBJ1-3	TGCGCCAGCAGCTTGGATGGCAGCAACTCTGGAAACACCATATATTTT	CASSLDGSNSGNTIYF
.	TRBV10-2	.	TRBJ1-3	TGCGCCAGCTCCGGGACAAACTCTGGAAACACCATATATTTT	CASSGTNSGNTIYF
.	TRBV6-1	.	TRBJ2-5	TGTGCCAGCAGTGAACAGGGGGAGACCCAGTACTTC	CASSEQGETQYF
.	TRBV10-3	.	TRBJ2-7	TGTGCCATCAGTGCAATCCTCCCCAACGAGCAGTACTTC	CAISAILPNEQYF